The clone carrying this T cell receptor beta chain was found many times. The sample originates from a study of Graves' ophthalmopathy and Graves' hyperthyroidism. J was trimmed by 0 bases and V by 7 bases; bases with no gene match: 14. Germline CDR1 and CDR2: ENHRY and SYGVKD. The CDR3 sequence is 17 residues long. RNA transcripts were the template, and TCR beta CDR3 regions were amplified from them. Second-round multiplex PCR came after a first-round RT-PCR that employed HTBI primers. TCRdb passed the multiplex PCR reads through MiXCR, listing each CDR3 protein once. This table has about 400,000 distinct CDR3 sequences, 20% to 25% appearing once.

The chain joins TRBV10-3 to TRBJ2-7; 8 bases map to TRBD1. The clonotype originates from a woman between 18 and 29 years old with stable Graves' hyperthyroidism. Sequenced material: peripheral blood. CDR3 bases: TGTGCCATCACAACCAAGCTTGCCGGGACAGGCTCCTACGAGCAGTACTTC. As protein: CAITTKLAGTGSYEQYF.